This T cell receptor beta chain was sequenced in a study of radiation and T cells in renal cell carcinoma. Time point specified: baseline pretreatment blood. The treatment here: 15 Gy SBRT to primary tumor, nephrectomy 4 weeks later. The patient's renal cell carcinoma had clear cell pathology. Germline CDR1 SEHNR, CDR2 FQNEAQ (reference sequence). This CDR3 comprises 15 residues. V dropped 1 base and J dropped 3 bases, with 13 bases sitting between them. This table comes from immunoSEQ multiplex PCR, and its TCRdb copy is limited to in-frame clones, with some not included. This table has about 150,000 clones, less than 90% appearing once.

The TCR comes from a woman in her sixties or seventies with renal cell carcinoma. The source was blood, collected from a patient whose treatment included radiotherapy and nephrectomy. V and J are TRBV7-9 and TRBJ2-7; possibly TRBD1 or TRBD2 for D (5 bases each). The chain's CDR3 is CASSLGGTVDYEQYF. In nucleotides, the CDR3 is TGTGCCAGCAGCTTAGGAGGGACGGTTGACTACGAGCAGTACTTC.